The T cell receptor beta chain described here comes from a study of PD-L1 blockade in urothelial cancer. Libraries were prepared by immunoSEQ multiplex PCR; TCRdb keeps only in-frame clonotypes and omits some of them. The sample carries about 84,000 clones, 82% recorded once. The CDR3 sequence is 16 residues long. Germline V CDR1 and CDR2: LNHDA, SQIVND (reference sequence). The V segment lost 6 bases and the J segment 0 bases; nucleotides outside the gene matches: 5. The sequencing here drew on PBMCs, taken around atezolizumab (anti-PD-L1) treatment. V and J are TRBV19 and TRBJ2-1, with 10 nucleotides matching TRBD2. The TCR comes from a man in his 70s with urothelial cancer. The CDR3 is CASSRPSGSSYNEQFF. DNA for the CDR3: TGTGCCAGTAGCCGCCCTAGCGGGAGCTCCTACAATGAGCAGTTCTTC.